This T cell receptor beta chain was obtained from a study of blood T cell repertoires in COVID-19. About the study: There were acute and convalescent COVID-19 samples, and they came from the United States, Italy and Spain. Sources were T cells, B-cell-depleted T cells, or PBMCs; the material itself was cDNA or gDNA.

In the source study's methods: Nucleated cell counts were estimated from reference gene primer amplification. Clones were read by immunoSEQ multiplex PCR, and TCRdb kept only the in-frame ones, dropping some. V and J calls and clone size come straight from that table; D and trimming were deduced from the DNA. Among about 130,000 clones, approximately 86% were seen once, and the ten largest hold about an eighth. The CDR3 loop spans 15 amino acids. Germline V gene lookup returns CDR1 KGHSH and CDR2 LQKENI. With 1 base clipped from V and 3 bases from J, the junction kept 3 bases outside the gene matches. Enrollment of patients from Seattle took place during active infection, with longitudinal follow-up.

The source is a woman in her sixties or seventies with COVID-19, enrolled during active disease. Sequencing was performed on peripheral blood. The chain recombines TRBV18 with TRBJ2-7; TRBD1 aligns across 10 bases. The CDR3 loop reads CASSPRQGAGYEQYF. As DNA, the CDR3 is TGTGCCAGCTCACCACGACAGGGGGCTGGCTACGAGCAGTACTTC.